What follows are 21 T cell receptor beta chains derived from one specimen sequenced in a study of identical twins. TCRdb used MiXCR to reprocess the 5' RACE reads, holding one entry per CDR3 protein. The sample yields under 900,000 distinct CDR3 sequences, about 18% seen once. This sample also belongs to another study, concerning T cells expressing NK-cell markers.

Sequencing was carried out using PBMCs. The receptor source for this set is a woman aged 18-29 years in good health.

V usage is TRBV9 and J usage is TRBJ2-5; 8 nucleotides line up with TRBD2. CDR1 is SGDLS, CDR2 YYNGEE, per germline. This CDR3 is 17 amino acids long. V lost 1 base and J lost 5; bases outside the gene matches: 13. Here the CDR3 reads CASSVSGPPGLGETQYF. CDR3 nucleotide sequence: TGTGCCAGCAGCGTAAGTGGCCCGCCGGGACTAGGGGAGACCCAGTACTTC.

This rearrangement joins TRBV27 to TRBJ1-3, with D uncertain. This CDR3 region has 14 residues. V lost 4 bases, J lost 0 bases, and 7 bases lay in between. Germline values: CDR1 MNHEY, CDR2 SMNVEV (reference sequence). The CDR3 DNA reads TGTGCCAGCAGTTCGATTTTCTCTGGAAACACCATATATTTT. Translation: CASSSIFSGNTIYF.

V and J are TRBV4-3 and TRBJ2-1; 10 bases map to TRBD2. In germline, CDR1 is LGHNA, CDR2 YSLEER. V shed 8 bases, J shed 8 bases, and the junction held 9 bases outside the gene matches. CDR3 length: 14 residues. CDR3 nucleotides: TGCGCCAGCTCACTAGCGGGGTTCCTCGATGAGCAGTTCTTC. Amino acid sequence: CASSLAGFLDEQFF.

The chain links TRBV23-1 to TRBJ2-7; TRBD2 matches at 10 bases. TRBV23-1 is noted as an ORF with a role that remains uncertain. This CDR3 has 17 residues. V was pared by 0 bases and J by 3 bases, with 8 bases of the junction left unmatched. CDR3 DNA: TGCGCCAGCAGTCAATCGGTTAGCGGGAGGAGCCACTACGAGCAGTACTTC. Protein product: CASSQSVSGRSHYEQYF.

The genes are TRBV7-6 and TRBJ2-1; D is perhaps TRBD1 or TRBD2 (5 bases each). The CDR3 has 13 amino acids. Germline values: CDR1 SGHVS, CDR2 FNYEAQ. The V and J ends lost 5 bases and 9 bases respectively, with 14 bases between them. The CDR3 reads CASSVRWGSEQFF. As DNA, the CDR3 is TGTGCCAGCAGCGTACGGTGGGGGAGTGAGCAGTTCTTC.

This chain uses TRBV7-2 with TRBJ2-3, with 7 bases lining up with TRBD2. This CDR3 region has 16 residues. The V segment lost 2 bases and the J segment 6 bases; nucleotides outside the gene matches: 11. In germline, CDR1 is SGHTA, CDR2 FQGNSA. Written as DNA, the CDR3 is TGTGCCAGCAGCTTATGGGGCGGGAGCGAGGCGGATACGCAGTATTTT. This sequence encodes CASSLWGGSEADTQYF.

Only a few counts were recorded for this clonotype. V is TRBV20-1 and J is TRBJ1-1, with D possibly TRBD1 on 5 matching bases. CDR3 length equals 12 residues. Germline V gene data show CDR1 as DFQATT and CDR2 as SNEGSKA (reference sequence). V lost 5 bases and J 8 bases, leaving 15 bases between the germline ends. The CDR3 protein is CSAPAPGGEAFF. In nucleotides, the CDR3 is TGCAGTGCTCCCGCTCCCGGGGGGGAAGCTTTCTTT.

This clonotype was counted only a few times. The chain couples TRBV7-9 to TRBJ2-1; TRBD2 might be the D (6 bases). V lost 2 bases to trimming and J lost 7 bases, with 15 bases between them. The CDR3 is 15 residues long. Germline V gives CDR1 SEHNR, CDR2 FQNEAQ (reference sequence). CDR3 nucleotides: TGTGCCAGCAGCTTACCGGGAGCCCGTAAGAATGAGCAGTTCTTC. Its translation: CASSLPGARKNEQFF.

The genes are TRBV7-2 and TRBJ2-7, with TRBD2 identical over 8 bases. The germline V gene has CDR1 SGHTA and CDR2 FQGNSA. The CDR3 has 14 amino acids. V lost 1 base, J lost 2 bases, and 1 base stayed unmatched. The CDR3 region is CASSLDSGTYEQYF. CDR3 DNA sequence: TGTGCCAGCAGCTTAGATAGCGGGACCTACGAGCAGTACTTC.

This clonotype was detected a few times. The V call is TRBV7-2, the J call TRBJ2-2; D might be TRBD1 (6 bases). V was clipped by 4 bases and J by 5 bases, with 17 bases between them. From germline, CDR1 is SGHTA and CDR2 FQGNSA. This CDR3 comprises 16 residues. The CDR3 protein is CASSSNSAQGTGELFF. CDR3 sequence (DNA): TGTGCCAGCAGCTCAAACTCTGCGCAGGGGACCGGGGAGCTGTTTTTT.

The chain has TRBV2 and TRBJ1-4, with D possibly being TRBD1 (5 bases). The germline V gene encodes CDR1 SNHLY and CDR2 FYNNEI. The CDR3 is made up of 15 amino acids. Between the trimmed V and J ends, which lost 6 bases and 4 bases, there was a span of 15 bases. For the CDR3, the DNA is TGTGCCAGCAGGGCGGGGGGACGGTTTAATGAAAAACTGTTTTTT. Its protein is CASRAGGRFNEKLFF. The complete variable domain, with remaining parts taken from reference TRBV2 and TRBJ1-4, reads EPEVTQTPSHQVTQMGQEVILRCVPISNHLYFYWYRQILGQKVEFLVSFYNNEISEKSEIFDDQFSVERPDGSNFTLKIRSTKLEDSAMYFCASRAGGRFNEKLFFGSGTQLSVL.

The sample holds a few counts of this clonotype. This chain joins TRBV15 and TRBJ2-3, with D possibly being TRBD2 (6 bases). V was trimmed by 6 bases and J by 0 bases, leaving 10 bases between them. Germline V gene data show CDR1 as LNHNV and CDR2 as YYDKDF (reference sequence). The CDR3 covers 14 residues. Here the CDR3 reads CATRLSGSTDTQYF. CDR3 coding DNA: TGTGCCACCAGGTTGAGCGGGAGCACAGATACGCAGTATTTT.

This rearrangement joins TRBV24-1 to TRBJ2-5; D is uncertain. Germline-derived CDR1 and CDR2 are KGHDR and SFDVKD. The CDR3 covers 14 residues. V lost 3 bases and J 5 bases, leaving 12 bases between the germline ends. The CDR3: CATSDILDGETQYF. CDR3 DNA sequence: TGTGCCACCAGTGATATCTTGGACGGTGAGACCCAGTACTTC.

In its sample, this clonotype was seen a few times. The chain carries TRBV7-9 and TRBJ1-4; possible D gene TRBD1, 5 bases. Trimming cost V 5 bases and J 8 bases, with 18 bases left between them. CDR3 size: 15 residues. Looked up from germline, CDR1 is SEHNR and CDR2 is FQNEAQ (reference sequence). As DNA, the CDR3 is TGTGCCAGCAGCCCACGGCGGGGCAGCGGAGAAAAACTGTTTTTT. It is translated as CASSPRRGSGEKLFF.

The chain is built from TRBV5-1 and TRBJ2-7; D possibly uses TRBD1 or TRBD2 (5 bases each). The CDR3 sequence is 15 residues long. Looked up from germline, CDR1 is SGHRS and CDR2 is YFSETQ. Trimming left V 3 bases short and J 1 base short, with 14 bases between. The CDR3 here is CASSSGPTPSYEQYF. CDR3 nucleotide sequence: TGCGCCAGCAGCTCGGGACCCACACCTTCCTACGAGCAGTACTTC. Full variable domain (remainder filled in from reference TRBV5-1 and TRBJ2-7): KAGVTQTPRYLIKTRGQQVTLSCSPISGHRSVSWYQQTPGQGLQFLFEYFSETQRNKGNFPGRFSGRQFSNSRSEMNVSTLELGDSALYLCASSSGPTPSYEQYFGPGTRLTVT.

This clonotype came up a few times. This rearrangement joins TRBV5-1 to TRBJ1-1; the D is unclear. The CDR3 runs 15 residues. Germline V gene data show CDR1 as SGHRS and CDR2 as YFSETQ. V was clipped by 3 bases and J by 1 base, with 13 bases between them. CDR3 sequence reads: CASSSTPRENTEAFF. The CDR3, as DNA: TGCGCCAGCAGCTCTACCCCGAGGGAGAACACTGAAGCTTTCTTT.

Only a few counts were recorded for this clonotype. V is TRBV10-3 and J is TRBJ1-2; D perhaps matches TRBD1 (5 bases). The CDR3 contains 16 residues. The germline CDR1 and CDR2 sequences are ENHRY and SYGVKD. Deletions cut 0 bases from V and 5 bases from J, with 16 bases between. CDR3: CAISESTGLSFYGYTF. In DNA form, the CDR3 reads TGTGCCATCAGTGAGTCGACGGGACTAAGTTTTTATGGCTACACCTTC.

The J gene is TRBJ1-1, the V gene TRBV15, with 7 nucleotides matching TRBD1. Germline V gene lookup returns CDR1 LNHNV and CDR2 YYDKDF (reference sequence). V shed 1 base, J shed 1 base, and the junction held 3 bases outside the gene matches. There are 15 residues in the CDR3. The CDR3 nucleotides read TGTGCCACCAGCAGAGGAGGACAGGCGAACACTGAAGCTTTCTTT. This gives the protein CATSRGGQANTEAFF.

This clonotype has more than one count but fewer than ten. The chain's CDR3 is CASMPEPGRGRYNEQFF. The CDR3 coding sequence is TGTGCCAGCATGCCCGAACCGGGGCGGGGGCGCTACAATGAGCAGTTCTTC. The chain carries TRBV3-1 and TRBJ2-1; D perhaps matches TRBD2 (7 bases). V gave up 7 bases and J gave up 3 bases, with 22 bases separating them. This CDR3 is 17 amino acids long. Germline V gene data show CDR1 as LGHDT and CDR2 as YNNKEL (reference sequence).

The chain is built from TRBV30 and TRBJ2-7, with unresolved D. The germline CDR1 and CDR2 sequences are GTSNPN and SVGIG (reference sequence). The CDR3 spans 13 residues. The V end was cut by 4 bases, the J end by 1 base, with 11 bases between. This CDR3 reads CAWKPPVSYEQYF. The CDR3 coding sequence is TGTGCCTGGAAACCTCCAGTTTCCTACGAGCAGTACTTC.

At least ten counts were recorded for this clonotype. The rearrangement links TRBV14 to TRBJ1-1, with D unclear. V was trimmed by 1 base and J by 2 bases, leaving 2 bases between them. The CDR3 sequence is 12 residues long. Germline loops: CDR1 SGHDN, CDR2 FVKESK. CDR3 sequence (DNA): TGTGCCAGCAGCCAAGGCAACACTGAAGCTTTCTTT. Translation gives CASSQGNTEAFF.